This TCR beta chain was identified during a study of T cells in Graves' hyperthyroidism and ophthalmopathy. Study-level points and caveats: Ophthalmopathy, as predicted by the model, came a median about seven months after the prediction. A 13 V-J model separated ophthalmopathy from stable hyperthyroidism.

The TCR beta CDR3 regions underwent amplification using RNA transcripts as the source. Using the HTBI primer set, a first-round RT-PCR was run on the TCR CDR3. TCRdb recomputed calls from the multiplex PCR reads with MiXCR, one row per CDR3 protein. The sample records 200,000 to 250,000 distinct CDR3 sequences, over 15% being singletons. Among the patients, aged 18 to 65, hyperthyroidism was newly diagnosed and had lasted under 2 months. Patients having uncontrolled infection, another autoimmune disease, pregnancy or lactation were not included. This CDR3 comprises 16 residues. With 4 bases removed from V and 3 bases from J, the gap between germline ends came to 18 bases. From germline, CDR1 is SGHRS and CDR2 YFSETQ. Ten or more counts support this clonotype. Its antigen is unidentified.

The sequencing sample was made of blood. The clonotype was recovered from a man aged 45-60 years with Graves' hyperthyroidism. The chain joins TRBV5-1 to TRBJ2-3; D gene unclear. CDR3 coding DNA: TGCGCCAGCAGCCACCTTCCCGGAGTTGAAACAGATACGCAGTATTTT. Its protein is CASSHLPGVETDTQYF.